The rows below give T cell receptor beta chains drawn from one sample of a study of T cell responses to AZD1222 COVID-19 vaccine. Method: immunoSEQ multiplex PCR; TCRdb's copy keeps in-frame clones and lacks some. The table lists 84,000 or so clones, about 85% of them singletons. The specimen comprised peripheral blood, sampled on day 0 of AZD1222 vaccination. Receptors originate from an adult in good health. CDR3s include the opening cysteine and the closing phenylalanine or tryptophan. A D gene is named only where the DNA matches it firmly.

D gene,V gene,J gene,CDR3 protein
TRBD2,TRBV19,TRBJ2-2,CASSIGLAVTGELFF
.,TRBV5-6,TRBJ2-7,CASSFGPSGLGEQYF
.,TRBV5-6,TRBJ1-2,CASNPGTIYGYTF
.,TRBV27,TRBJ1-2,CASSPYGPGNYGYTF
.,TRBV6-1,TRBJ1-1,CASSETARDTEAFF
TRBD2,TRBV27,TRBJ2-3,CASSLVAASGASTDTQYF
TRBD2,TRBV12-5,TRBJ2-3,CASGQGVAGSTDTQYF
TRBD2,TRBV2,TRBJ2-1,CASSPRGGFNEQFF
TRBD1,TRBV12-5,TRBJ1-3,CASGPGQPGNTIYF
.,TRBV10-3,TRBJ1-4,CAIRGEGNSEKLFF
.,TRBV6-5,TRBJ2-5,CASSLSQETQYF
.,TRBV7-9,TRBJ2-3,CASSLAGRTDTQYF
.,TRBV3-1/TRBV3-2,TRBJ1-5,CASSQDSGGPQHF
TRBD2,TRBV19,TRBJ2-1,CASSPAPSGGYNEQFF
TRBD2,TRBV6-5,TRBJ2-1,CASRGLAGGYNEQFF
TRBD1,TRBV3-1/TRBV3-2,TRBJ2-5,CASSQGTGGLETQYF
TRBD1,TRBV11-2,TRBJ1-6,CASSPTQGAASPLHF
.,TRBV10-3,TRBJ1-3,CAINTDGGNTIYF
.,TRBV7-3,TRBJ1-6,CASSLGGNSPLHF
.,TRBV6-6,TRBJ1-1,CASSYSERSNTEAFF
.,TRBV19,TRBJ2-1,CASSETGHNEQFF
.,TRBV6-6,TRBJ1-4,CASSYAGRDLEKLFF
.,TRBV9,TRBJ2-7,CASSPPTSLTEQYF
.,TRBV12-5,TRBJ2-7,CASGLPTEEREQYF
.,TRBV3-1/TRBV3-2,TRBJ2-3,CASSPWPTDTQYF
.,TRBV25-1,TRBJ1-1,CASSPTGGGGTEAFF
.,TRBV7-8,TRBJ2-1,CASSRPGDYNEQFF
.,TRBV4-1,TRBJ1-2,CASSRVDTLYGYTF
.,TRBV12-3/TRBV12-4,TRBJ1-1,CASWRDGNTEAFF
TRBD1,TRBV9,TRBJ2-1,CASSVAPQGAVYNEQFF
.,TRBV27,TRBJ1-5,CASSLGPNQPQHF
.,TRBV5-1,TRBJ1-1,CASSFGANTEAFF
TRBD2,TRBV9,TRBJ2-3,CASSVASSSGSSYDTQYF
TRBD2,TRBV7-9,TRBJ2-1,CASSPGGLLSYNEQFF
.,TRBV5-5,TRBJ2-6,CASSFSGSGANVLTF
.,TRBV19,TRBJ1-1,CASPRSRRGGNTEAFF
.,TRBV7-2,TRBJ1-4,CASSLESGNPEKLFF
.,TRBV14,TRBJ2-4,CASSNPGADIQYF
.,TRBV6-6,TRBJ1-1,CASSYGFPNTEAFF
TRBD2,TRBV19,TRBJ2-1,CASSIRRLAGEGDEQFF
.,TRBV3-1/TRBV3-2,TRBJ2-3,CASSQEGRISTDTQYF
.,TRBV6-5,TRBJ1-5,CASKDPPGQPQHF
.,TRBV20-1,TRBJ2-1,CSARNFNEQFF
.,TRBV5-8,TRBJ2-7,CASSLAPGDYEQYF
.,TRBV19,TRBJ1-1,CASSIEGGYRNTEAFF